Listed below are T cell receptor beta chains from one sample, sequenced in a study of Graves' ophthalmopathy and Graves' hyperthyroidism. TCRdb reanalysed the multiplex PCR reads using MiXCR and keeps one entry per CDR3 protein. The data show about 740,000 distinct CDR3 sequences, with roughly 40% seen just once and 40% to 55% held by the top ten. Sequencing used peripheral blood. The receptors come from an adult man with Graves' ophthalmopathy. The CDR3 runs from the conserved cysteine through the conserved F or W. D genes are given only for firm matches. Rows may omit the clone size; those that give it use once, few, many or a size class.

J: TRBJ1-6; size: few; D: TRBD1; V: TRBV19; DNA: TGTGCCAGTAGTGAGGGGGCCATCAGCTCCTATAATTCACCCCTCCACTTT; CDR3: CASSEGAISSYNSPLHF
J: TRBJ2-5; size: -; D: -; V: TRBV7-2; DNA: TGTGCCAGCAGCTTAGCGCTTACTAGCGAGACCCAGTACTTC; CDR3: CASSLALTSETQYF
J: TRBJ2-7; size: -; D: TRBD2; V: TRBV30; DNA: TGTGCCTGGAGTGTACTAGCGGAGGTTGACTTC; CDR3: CAWSVLAEVDF
J: TRBJ1-1; size: -; D: TRBD1; V: TRBV2; DNA: TGTGCCAGCGGGTGGACAGGGTTCGCTGAAGCTTTCTTT; CDR3: CASGWTGFAEAFF
J: TRBJ1-6; size: many; D: TRBD1; V: TRBV19; DNA: TGTGCCAGTAGTGTGACAGGGAACGACTCACCCCTCCACTTT; CDR3: CASSVTGNDSPLHF
J: TRBJ2-5; size: -; D: -; V: TRBV10-3; DNA: TGTGCCAGCAGTTTCCCCCTTCGGGGCAGCAAAGAGACCCAGTACTTC; CDR3: CASSFPLRGSKETQYF
J: TRBJ2-7; size: once; D: -; V: TRBV25-1; DNA: TGTGCCAGCAGTCCCTTAGACAGGAGAGTGCACTTC; CDR3: CASSPLDRRVHF
J: TRBJ2-7; size: -; D: -; V: TRBV2; DNA: TGTGCCAGCGTTGAAGACCGAACCTACGAGCAGTACTTC; CDR3: CASVEDRTYEQYF
J: TRBJ1-1; size: many; D: -; V: TRBV19; DNA: TGTGCCAGTAGCAGTGGACAAGTGAACACTGAAGCTTTCTTT; CDR3: CASSSGQVNTEAFF
J: TRBJ2-7; size: -; D: -; V: TRBV12-3/TRBV12-4; DNA: TGTGCCAGCACCCTACGCGGCGGGGCTAACTACGAGCAGTACTTC; CDR3: CASTLRGGANYEQYF
J: TRBJ1-2; size: few; D: -; V: TRBV6-6; DNA: TGTGCCAGCAGTTACTACAGCTATGGCTACACCTTC; CDR3: CASSYYSYGYTF
J: TRBJ1-1; size: many; D: TRBD1; V: TRBV19; DNA: TGTGCCAGTAGTTCGCCCTTGACAGGGACGAACACTGAAGCTTTCTTT; CDR3: CASSSPLTGTNTEAFF
J: TRBJ2-1; size: -; D: -; V: TRBV15; DNA: TGTGCCACCAGCAGAGATGGGAGCAATGAGCAGTTCTTC; CDR3: CATSRDGSNEQFF
J: TRBJ2-7; size: few; D: -; V: TRBV2; DNA: TGTGCCAGCCGGGAGCCAGGGGGACTGACCTACGAGCAGTACTTC; CDR3: CASREPGGLTYEQYF
J: TRBJ1-6; size: many; D: -; V: TRBV29-1; DNA: TGCAGCGCCGCGGAGGGCCAGGGTAATTCACCCCTCCACTTT; CDR3: CSAAEGQGNSPLHF
J: TRBJ1-1; size: -; D: -; V: TRBV11-2; DNA: TGTGCCAGCAGCTCAATACCGGGACACGTAATGTTGACTGAAGCTTTCTTT; CDR3: CASSSIPGHVMLTEAFF
J: TRBJ2-7; size: few; D: -; V: TRBV28; DNA: TGTGCCAGCAGCCTCCTGAGGAGGGACGACGAGCAGTACTTC; CDR3: CASSLLRRDDEQYF
J: TRBJ2-7; size: -; D: -; V: TRBV19; DNA: TGTGCCAGCAGTTACATCAAACCGACAGATTCCTACGAGCAGTACTTC; CDR3: CASSYIKPTDSYEQYF
J: TRBJ2-2; size: -; D: -; V: TRBV4-1; DNA: TGCGCCAGCAGCCTTTATGGGGGACCCATGAACACCGGGGAGCTGTTTTTT; CDR3: CASSLYGGPMNTGELFF
J: TRBJ1-1; size: -; D: -; V: TRBV11-1; DNA: TGTGCCAGCAGCTTTTTTGTTACGAATGAAGCTTTCTTT; CDR3: CASSFFVTNEAFF
J: TRBJ2-3; size: -; D: TRBD2; V: TRBV10-3; DNA: TGTGCCATCAGTGAGCTAGCGGGAGGCAACGCAGATACGCAGTATTTT; CDR3: CAISELAGGNADTQYF
J: TRBJ2-7; size: once; D: -; V: TRBV10-3; DNA: TGTGCCAGCAGTTGGGCAGGTTACGAGCAGTACTTC; CDR3: CASSWAGYEQYF
J: TRBJ1-1; size: -; D: -; V: TRBV4-2; DNA: TGTGCCAGCAGCCAAGCGTGGCTGACGAACACTGAAGCTTTCTTT; CDR3: CASSQAWLTNTEAFF
J: TRBJ2-7; size: many; D: -; V: TRBV29-1; DNA: TGCAGCGTTAGGACAGACTACGAGCAGTACTTC; CDR3: CSVRTDYEQYF
J: TRBJ1-6; size: -; D: TRBD1; V: TRBV6-6; DNA: TGTGCCAGCAGTTACGCACAGGGGCGTTCACCCCTCCACTTT; CDR3: CASSYAQGRSPLHF
J: TRBJ2-3; size: once; D: -; V: TRBV9; DNA: TGTGCCAGCAGTCAGGGGCGTTTCATTAGCACAGATACGCAGTATTTT; CDR3: CASSQGRFISTDTQYF
J: TRBJ1-4; size: -; D: -; V: TRBV11-2; DNA: TGTACCAGCAGCTCAGGACACGGGAATGAAAAACTGTTTTTT; CDR3: CTSSSGHGNEKLFF
J: TRBJ1-2; size: many; D: TRBD1; V: TRBV10-3; DNA: TGTGCCATCAGTGACTCGGACAGGGGAACTGGCTACACCTTC; CDR3: CAISDSDRGTGYTF
J: TRBJ2-7; size: many; D: -; V: TRBV25-1; DNA: TGTGCCAGCAGTACCTCGGGGTGGTACGAGCAGTACTTC; CDR3: CASSTSGWYEQYF
J: TRBJ1-2; size: -; D: TRBD1; V: TRBV7-2; DNA: TGTGCCAGCAGCTTAACCCTCCAGGGGGCGATTGGCTACACCTTC; CDR3: CASSLTLQGAIGYTF
J: TRBJ2-2; size: -; D: TRBD2; V: TRBV19; DNA: TGTGCCAGTAGTCCAAGCGGGGGGGCGACCGGGGAGCTGTTTTTT; CDR3: CASSPSGGATGELFF
J: TRBJ1-1; size: many; D: -; V: TRBV10-3; DNA: TGTGCCATCAGTGGACAGAACACTGAAGCTTTCTTT; CDR3: CAISGQNTEAFF
J: TRBJ2-5; size: many; D: -; V: TRBV9; DNA: TGTGCCAGCAGCACCGGGATCCCGGCCGTAGAGACCCAGTACTTC; CDR3: CASSTGIPAVETQYF
J: TRBJ1-3; size: many; D: -; V: TRBV7-9; DNA: TGTGCCAGCAGCTTAGATGTCGGGGGATACTCTGGAAACACCATATATTTT; CDR3: CASSLDVGGYSGNTIYF
J: TRBJ2-7; size: -; D: TRBD2; V: TRBV28; DNA: TGTGCCAGCAGTTGGGAGCTAGCGGGAGAGTACGAGCAGTACTTC; CDR3: CASSWELAGEYEQYF
J: TRBJ1-6; size: many; D: -; V: TRBV13; DNA: TGTGCCAGCAGCTTAGGCCGAGGGCAGGGTTCACCCCTCCACTTT; CDR3: CASSLGRGQGSPLHF
J: TRBJ2-7; size: many; D: -; V: TRBV2; DNA: TGTGCCAGCAGTGAATTGGTGGGTGAGCAGTACTTC; CDR3: CASSELVGEQYF
J: TRBJ2-7; size: -; D: -; V: TRBV3-1; DNA: TGTGCCGGCAGCCAAGATCTTCAAGGCGAGCAGTACTTC; CDR3: CAGSQDLQGEQYF
J: TRBJ1-5; size: many; D: -; V: TRBV10-3; DNA: TGTGCCATCAGTGTGGCGCTTAATCAGCCCCAGCATTTT; CDR3: CAISVALNQPQHF
J: TRBJ2-7; size: -; D: -; V: TRBV5-6; DNA: TGTGCCAGCAGCGCGAGAGACAGGTGGTCCGAGCAGTACTTC; CDR3: CASSARDRWSEQYF
J: TRBJ1-4; size: few; D: -; V: TRBV7-9; DNA: TGTGCCAGCAGTCTCACAGGGATTGATGAAAAACTGTTTTTT; CDR3: CASSLTGIDEKLFF
J: TRBJ2-6; size: -; D: TRBD1; V: TRBV25-1; DNA: TGTGCCAGCAGGACCGGGACAGGGGACAACGTCCTGACTTTC; CDR3: CASRTGTGDNVLTF
J: TRBJ2-7; size: -; D: -; V: TRBV2; DNA: -; CDR3: CACSAREYEQYF
J: TRBJ2-5; size: few; D: -; V: TRBV7-9; DNA: TGTGCCAGCAGCTTGTTCCCAAACATGGAGACCCAGTACTTC; CDR3: CASSLFPNMETQYF
J: TRBJ2-2; size: few; D: -; V: TRBV24-1; DNA: TGTGCCACCAGTGATCCAGGGGCCGGGGAGCTGTTTTTT; CDR3: CATSDPGAGELFF